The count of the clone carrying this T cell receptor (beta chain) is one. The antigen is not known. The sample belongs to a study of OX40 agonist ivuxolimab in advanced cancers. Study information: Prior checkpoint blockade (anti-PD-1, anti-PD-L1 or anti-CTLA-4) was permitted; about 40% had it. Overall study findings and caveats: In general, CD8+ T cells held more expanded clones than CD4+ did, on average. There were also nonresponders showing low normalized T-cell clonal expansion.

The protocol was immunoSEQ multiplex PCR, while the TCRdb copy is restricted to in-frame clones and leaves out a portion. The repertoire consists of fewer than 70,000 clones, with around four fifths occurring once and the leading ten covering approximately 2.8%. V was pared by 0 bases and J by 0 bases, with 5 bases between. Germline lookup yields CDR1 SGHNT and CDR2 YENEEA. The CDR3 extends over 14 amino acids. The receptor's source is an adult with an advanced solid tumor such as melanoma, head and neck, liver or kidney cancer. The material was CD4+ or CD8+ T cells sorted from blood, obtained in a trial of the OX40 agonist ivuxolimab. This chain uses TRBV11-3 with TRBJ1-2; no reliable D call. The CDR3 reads CASSLDGPNYGYTF. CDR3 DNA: TGTGCCAGCAGCTTAGACGGCCCTAACTATGGCTACACCTTC.